A single TCR beta chain is shown here with its context. Staining for CD45RO/CCR7/CD25/CD127/CD95/CD27 allowed sorting of CD4+ naive, central memory, regulatory and stem cell-like memory cells. Expressed TCRB transcripts were sequenced because the entire RNA isolate underwent reverse transcription. Some clones are missing from TCRdb's copy, which holds only in-frame ones; the method was immunoSEQ multiplex PCR. The sample lists 300,000 to 400,000 clones, about 12% seen once, with 0.015% to 0.02% in the top ten. V lost 1 base, J lost 0 bases, and 9 bases lay in between. Per the germline V gene, CDR1 is SEHNR and CDR2 is FQNEAQ (reference sequence). The CDR3 has 15 amino acids. The sample comes from a study of beta chain features in type 1 diabetes. Turning to the study itself: Examination covered almost 110,000,000 sorted cells spanning all samples.

The clonotype originates from a man aged 18 to 30 in good health. Sequenced input: naive CD4+ T cells from blood. V usage is TRBV7-9 and J usage is TRBJ1-2; weak D call: TRBD1 (5 bases). Written as DNA, the CDR3 is TGTGCCAGCAGCTTAGGGCAGGGTTCTAACTATGGCTACACCTTC. It codes for CASSLGQGSNYGYTF.